One and the same sample provided the 22 T cell receptor beta chains below, sequenced in a study of T cells after somatic rescue of genetic block. Clones were read by immunoSEQ multiplex PCR, and TCRdb kept only the in-frame ones, dropping some. The sample consists of 110,000 or so clones, about 90% of them appearing once. Sequencing was done on a sample of peripheral blood mononuclear cells (PBMCs). These receptors were taken from a woman under 30.

The chain employs TRBV18 and TRBJ1-4; D is undetermined. Germline CDR1 KGHSH, CDR2 LQKENI. V was pared by 3 bases and J by 7 bases, with 18 bases between. The CDR3 spans 16 residues. CDR3 sequence: CASSPMRLVPGEKLFF. In nucleotides, the CDR3 is TGTGCCAGCTCACCGATGAGGTTGGTTCCGGGTGAAAAACTGTTTTTT.

This rearrangement joins TRBV18 to TRBJ2-7; TRBD1 aligns across 9 bases. This CDR3 is built from 14 residues. The V gene's germline CDR1 is KGHSH and CDR2 LQKENI. V lost 5 bases and J lost 6; bases outside the gene matches: 8. CDR3 DNA: TGTGCCAGCTCAGACCGGGACAGGGCGTCCGAGCAGTACTTC. Protein sequence: CASSDRDRASEQYF.

The CDR3 coding sequence is TGTGCCAGCAGCTTAGCCCGGACGCGATCCTCCTACGAGCAGTACTTC. This gives the protein CASSLARTRSSYEQYF. The J gene is TRBJ2-7, the V gene TRBV11-2; D is uncertain. CDR3 length equals 16 residues. The V end lost 1 base, the J end lost 0 bases, and 13 bases lay between the germline ends. Germline lookup yields CDR1 SGHAT and CDR2 FQNNGV.

Only one count was recorded for this clone. The chain recombines TRBV27 with TRBJ1-2; TRBD1 agrees at 8 bases. Germline CDR1 MNHEY, CDR2 SMNVEV (reference sequence). The V segment lost 3 bases and the J segment 6 bases; nucleotides outside the gene matches: 6. The CDR3 extends over 14 amino acids. DNA of the CDR3: TGTGCCAGCAGTTTCGGACAGGGTGGGGATGGCTACACCTTC. This sequence encodes CASSFGQGGDGYTF.

The chain combines TRBV9 with TRBJ2-1; 7 bases map to TRBD1. The CDR3 is 16 amino acids. The V gene end was trimmed by 4 bases and the J gene end by 6 bases; junction bases not matched to a gene: 13. Germline-derived CDR1 and CDR2 are SGDLS and YYNGEE. This CDR3 reads CASSYADRRLGNEQFF. Here the CDR3 DNA reads TGTGCCAGCAGCTACGCGGACAGGCGACTCGGCAATGAGCAGTTCTTC.

V is TRBV9 and J is TRBJ1-3; D unresolved. The CDR3 covers 15 residues. V was clipped by 1 base and J by 0 bases, with 8 bases between them. The V gene's germline CDR1 is SGDLS and CDR2 YYNGEE. In DNA, the CDR3 is TGTGCCAGCAGCGTACGAGGGAGCTCTGGAAACACCATATATTTT. Translation: CASSVRGSSGNTIYF.

The rearrangement links TRBV2 to TRBJ2-6; D unresolved. The CDR3 is made up of 14 amino acids. Looked up from germline, CDR1 is SNHLY and CDR2 is FYNNEI. V was cut by 4 bases and J by 4 bases, with 8 bases left in between. CDR3 DNA sequence: TGTGCCAGCAGTGTTCTTTGGGGGGCCAACGTCCTGACTTTC. It translates to CASSVLWGANVLTF. Complete variable domain (other parts from reference TRBV2 and TRBJ2-6): EPEVTQTPSHQVTQMGQEVILRCVPISNHLYFYWYRQILGQKVEFLVSFYNNEISEKSEIFDDQFSVERPDGSNFTLKIRSTKLEDSAMYFCASSVLWGANVLTFGAGSRLTVL.

J is TRBJ1-1 and V is TRBV2, with 8 positions matching TRBD1. Per the germline V gene, CDR1 is SNHLY and CDR2 is FYNNEI. The CDR3 totals 13 residues. The trim removed 7 bases at V and 3 bases at J, leaving 4 bases unmatched. The CDR3 region has the DNA TGTGCCAGCAATTACAGGGGGGACACTGAAGCTTTCTTT. This translates into CASNYRGDTEAFF.

This clone showed up just once. This CDR3 is CALNDRGATEAFF. DNA of the CDR3: TGTGCCTTAAATGACAGGGGTGCCACTGAAGCTTTCTTT. The chain carries TRBV30 and TRBJ1-1; TRBD1 matches 8 bases. The CDR3 runs 13 residues. With V trimmed by 7 bases and J by 4 bases, 8 bases remained unmatched. In germline, CDR1 is GTSNPN, CDR2 SVGIG (reference sequence).

V and J are TRBV15 and TRBJ1-1, with D perhaps TRBD1 (6 bases). The CDR3 sequence is 17 residues long. Germline V gene sequence: CDR1 LNHNV, CDR2 YYDKDF (reference sequence). V was shortened by 0 bases and J by 4 bases, with 18 bases between the two germline ends. CDR3 in DNA: TGTGCCACCAGCAGAGATCCCCCCCCCGGGGGCGGCACTGAAGCTTTCTTT. This codes for CATSRDPPPGGGTEAFF.

This clone has a single count. J is TRBJ1-3 and V is TRBV19, with a tentative D call TRBD1 (5 bases). CDR1 is LNHDA, CDR2 SQIVND, per germline (reference sequence). CDR3 size: 18 residues. Between the trimmed V and J ends, which lost 3 bases and 7 bases, there was a span of 25 bases. CDR3 protein: CASSIGAGQGISVNTIYF. CDR3 nucleotides: TGTGCCAGTAGTATCGGGGCGGGGCAGGGAATATCTGTGAACACCATATATTTT.

The genes are TRBV28 and TRBJ1-2; no firm D call. Germline CDR1 is MDHEN and CDR2 is SYDVKM. This CDR3 contains 13 residues. V shed 3 bases and J shed 7 bases, with 12 bases lying between them. CDR3 sequence (DNA): TGTGCCAGCAGTTTCCTCAGCAGTAGTGGCTACACCTTC. This encodes CASSFLSSSGYTF.

The rearrangement links TRBV2 to TRBJ2-7, with 7 bases aligning to TRBD1. Looked up from germline, CDR1 is SNHLY and CDR2 is FYNNEI. This CDR3 is 13 amino acids long. V was clipped by 4 bases and J by 4 bases; unmatched bases: 4. The CDR3 bases are TGTGCCAGCAGTGGGGACAGACTATACGAGCAGTACTTC. Amino acid sequence: CASSGDRLYEQYF.

The chain recombines TRBV5-1 with TRBJ1-5, with 9 bases matching TRBD1. The V segment lost 0 bases and the J segment 3 bases; nucleotides outside the gene matches: 1. This CDR3 region has 15 residues. Germline lookup yields CDR1 SGHRS and CDR2 YFSETQ. Written as DNA, the CDR3 is TGCGCCAGCAGCTTGGGACAGGGGGTCAATCAGCCCCAGCATTTT. This gives the protein CASSLGQGVNQPQHF.

This sequence joins TRBV7-3 and TRBJ2-2; D not resolved. CDR1 and CDR2 (germline): SGHTA, FQGTGA. V was shortened by 8 bases and J by 1 base, with 11 bases between the two germline ends. The CDR3 contains 14 residues. CDR3 in DNA: TGTGCCAGCGGACCGCTAGGGAACACCGGGGAGCTGTTTTTT. Translated: CASGPLGNTGELFF.

The genes are TRBV5-4 and TRBJ2-6, with a weak D call TRBD2 (5 bases). Germline loops: CDR1 SGHNT, CDR2 YYREEE (reference sequence). The CDR3 totals 14 residues. V was shortened by 6 bases and J by 0 bases, with 7 bases between the two germline ends. The DNA for the CDR3 is TGTGCCAGCACCGGGGTCTCTGGGGCCAACGTCCTGACTTTC. Its protein product is CASTGVSGANVLTF.

This chain uses TRBV2 with TRBJ1-2, with 8 bases identical to TRBD1. The trim removed 8 bases at V and 8 bases at J, leaving 4 bases unmatched. CDR3 size: 11 residues. CDR1 is SNHLY, CDR2 FYNNEI, per germline. The CDR3 reads CASGQGSGYTF. CDR3 bases: TGTGCCAGCGGACAGGGATCAGGCTACACCTTC. Looking up the rest from reference TRBV2 and TRBJ1-2 gives the full variable domain: EPEVTQTPSHQVTQMGQEVILRCVPISNHLYFYWYRQILGQKVEFLVSFYNNEISEKSEIFDDQFSVERPDGSNFTLKIRSTKLEDSAMYFCASGQGSGYTFGSGTRLTVV.

This clone was seen once. The V gene is TRBV30, the J gene TRBJ2-3, with D possibly TRBD2 on 5 matching bases. Trimming removed 1 base at V and 4 bases at J, with 9 bases between. The CDR3 has 13 amino acids. Germline V gene sequence: CDR1 GTSNPN, CDR2 SVGIG (reference sequence). This chain's CDR3 is CAWSGGGADTQYF. The CDR3 nucleotides read TGTGCCTGGAGTGGTGGAGGTGCAGATACGCAGTATTTT.

The chain has TRBV19 and TRBJ2-7, with D tentatively TRBD2 (6 bases). The V end was cut by 5 bases, the J end by 0 bases, with 11 bases between. CDR1 and CDR2 from the germline V gene are LNHDA and SQIVND (reference sequence). There are 14 residues in the CDR3. CDR3 in amino acids: CASSFGGTSYEQYF. DNA of the CDR3: TGTGCCAGTAGTTTCGGCGGGACCTCCTACGAGCAGTACTTC.

This chain uses TRBV7-2 with TRBJ1-1, with D hard to call. From germline, CDR1 is SGHTA and CDR2 FQGNSA. The CDR3 consists of 14 residues. The ends were cut back, 1 base at V and 4 bases at J, with 10 bases in the middle. In DNA form, the CDR3 reads TGTGCCAGCAGCTTAGTGGACCCAACCACTGAAGCTTTCTTT. This codes for CASSLVDPTTEAFF.

The rearrangement joins TRBV19 to TRBJ1-2; D is possibly TRBD1 (5 bases). Deletions cut 7 bases from V and 3 bases from J, with 18 bases between. Germline-derived CDR1 and CDR2 are LNHDA and SQIVND (reference sequence). The length of the CDR3 is 15 residues. CDR3 DNA sequence: TGTGCCAGTACCTCCCGGGGCCGTAGGGACTATGGCTACACCTTC. Translated: CASTSRGRRDYGYTF.

The V gene is TRBV6-6, the J gene TRBJ1-5; TRBD1 is a possible D gene (5 bases). Trimming left V 6 bases short and J 3 bases short, with 9 bases between. In germline, CDR1 is MNHNY, CDR2 SVGAGI (reference sequence). There are 13 residues in the CDR3. CDR3 nucleotides: TGTGCCAGCAGGGGGGGGTCCAATCAGCCCCAGCATTTT. This codes for CASRGGSNQPQHF.